This TCR beta chain was sequenced for a study of T-cell reconstitution after alpha-beta-depleted transplantation in children. Unique molecular identifiers were used in preparing the TCRbeta library. Each CDR3 protein is one row after TCRdb ran MiXCR on the PCR reads. The sample shows some 460,000 distinct CDR3 sequences, 15% to 20% of them seen only once. Study-level points and caveats: Approximately two months post-transplant, alpha-beta T cells reportedly originated from several hundred expanded graft clones. Certain patients had high TCRbeta diversity at day 60, and it came from recipient T cells and thymic progenitors that survived.

Comment on this clonotype: The antigen remains undetermined.

The sequence was collected from a boy less than two years old who had a stem cell transplant for Wiskott-Aldrich syndrome, so the T cells may come from the graft donor. The source was PBMCs, mostly from graft donor cells, collected 360 days after TCRalphabeta/CD19-depleted stem cell transplant.

CDR3 nucleotide sequence: TGTGCCAGCAGTCTCGACAGGAGCAATCAGCCCCAGCATTTT. Residues: CASSLDRSNQPQHF. V and J are TRBV3-1 and TRBJ1-5; D is possibly TRBD1 (6 bases). Germline V gene lookup returns CDR1 LGHDT and CDR2 YNNKEL (reference sequence). Trimming removed 6 bases from V and 1 base from J, with 10 bases in between. This CDR3 comprises 14 residues.